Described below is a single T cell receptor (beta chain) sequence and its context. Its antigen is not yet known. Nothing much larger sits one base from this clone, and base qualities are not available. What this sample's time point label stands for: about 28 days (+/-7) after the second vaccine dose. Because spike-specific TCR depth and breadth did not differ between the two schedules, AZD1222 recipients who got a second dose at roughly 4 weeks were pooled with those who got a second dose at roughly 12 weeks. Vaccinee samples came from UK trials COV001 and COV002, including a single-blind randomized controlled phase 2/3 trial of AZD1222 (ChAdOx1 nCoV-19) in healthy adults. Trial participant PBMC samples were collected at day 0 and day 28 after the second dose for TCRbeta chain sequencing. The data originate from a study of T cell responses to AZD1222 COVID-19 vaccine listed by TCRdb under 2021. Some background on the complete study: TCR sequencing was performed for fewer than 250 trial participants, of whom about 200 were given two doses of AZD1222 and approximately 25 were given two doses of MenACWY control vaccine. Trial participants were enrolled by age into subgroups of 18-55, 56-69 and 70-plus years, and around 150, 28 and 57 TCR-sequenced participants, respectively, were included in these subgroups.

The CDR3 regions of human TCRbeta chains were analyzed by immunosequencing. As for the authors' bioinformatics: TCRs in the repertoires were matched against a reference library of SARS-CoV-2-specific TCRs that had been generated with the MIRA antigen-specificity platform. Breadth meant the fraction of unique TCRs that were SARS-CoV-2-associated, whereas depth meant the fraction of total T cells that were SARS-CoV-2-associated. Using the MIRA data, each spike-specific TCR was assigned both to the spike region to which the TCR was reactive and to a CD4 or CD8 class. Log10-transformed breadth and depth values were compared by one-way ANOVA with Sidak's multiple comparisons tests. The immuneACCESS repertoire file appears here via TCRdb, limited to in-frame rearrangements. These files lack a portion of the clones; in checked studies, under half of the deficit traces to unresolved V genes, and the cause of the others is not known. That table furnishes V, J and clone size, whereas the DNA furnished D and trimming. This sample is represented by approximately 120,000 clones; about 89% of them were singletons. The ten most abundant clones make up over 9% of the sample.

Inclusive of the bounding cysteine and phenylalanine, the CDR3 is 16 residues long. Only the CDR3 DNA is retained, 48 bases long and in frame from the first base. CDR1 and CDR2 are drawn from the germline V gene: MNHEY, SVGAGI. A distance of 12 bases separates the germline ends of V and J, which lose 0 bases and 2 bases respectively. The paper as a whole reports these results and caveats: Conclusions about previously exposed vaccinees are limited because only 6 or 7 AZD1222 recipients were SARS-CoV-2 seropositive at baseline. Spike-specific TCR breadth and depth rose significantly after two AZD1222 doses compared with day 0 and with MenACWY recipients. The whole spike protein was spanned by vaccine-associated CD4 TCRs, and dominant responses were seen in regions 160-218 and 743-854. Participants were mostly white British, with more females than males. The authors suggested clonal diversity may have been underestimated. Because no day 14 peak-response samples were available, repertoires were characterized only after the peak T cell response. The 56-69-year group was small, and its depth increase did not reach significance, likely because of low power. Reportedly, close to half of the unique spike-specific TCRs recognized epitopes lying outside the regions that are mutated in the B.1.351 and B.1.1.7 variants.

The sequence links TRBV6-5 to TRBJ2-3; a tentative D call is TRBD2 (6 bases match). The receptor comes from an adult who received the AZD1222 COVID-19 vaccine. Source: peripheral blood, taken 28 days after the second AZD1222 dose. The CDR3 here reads CASSYSWGGFTDTQYF. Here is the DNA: TGTGCCAGCAGTTACTCGTGGGGAGGTTTCACAGATACGCAGTATTTT.